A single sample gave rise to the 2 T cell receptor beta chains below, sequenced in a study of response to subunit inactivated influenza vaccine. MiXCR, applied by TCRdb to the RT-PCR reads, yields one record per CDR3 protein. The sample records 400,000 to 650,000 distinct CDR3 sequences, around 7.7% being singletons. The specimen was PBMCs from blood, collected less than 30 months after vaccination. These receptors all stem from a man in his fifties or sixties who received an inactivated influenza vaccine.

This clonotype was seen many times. CDR3 coding DNA: TGCAGTGCTCGTACCTCCTACAATGAGCAGTTCTTC. Translated: CSARTSYNEQFF. This chain joins TRBV20-1 and TRBJ2-1; D call uncertain. The V gene's germline CDR1 is DFQATT and CDR2 SNEGSKA (reference sequence). Trimming stripped 5 bases from V and 0 bases from J, with 5 bases between. The CDR3 covers 12 residues.

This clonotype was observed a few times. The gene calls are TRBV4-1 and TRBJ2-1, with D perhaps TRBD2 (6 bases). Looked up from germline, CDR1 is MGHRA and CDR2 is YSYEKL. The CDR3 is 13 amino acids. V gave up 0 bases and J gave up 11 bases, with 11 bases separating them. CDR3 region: CASSQEERGKQFF. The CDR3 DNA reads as TGCGCCAGCAGCCAAGAGGAGCGCGGGAAGCAGTTCTTC.